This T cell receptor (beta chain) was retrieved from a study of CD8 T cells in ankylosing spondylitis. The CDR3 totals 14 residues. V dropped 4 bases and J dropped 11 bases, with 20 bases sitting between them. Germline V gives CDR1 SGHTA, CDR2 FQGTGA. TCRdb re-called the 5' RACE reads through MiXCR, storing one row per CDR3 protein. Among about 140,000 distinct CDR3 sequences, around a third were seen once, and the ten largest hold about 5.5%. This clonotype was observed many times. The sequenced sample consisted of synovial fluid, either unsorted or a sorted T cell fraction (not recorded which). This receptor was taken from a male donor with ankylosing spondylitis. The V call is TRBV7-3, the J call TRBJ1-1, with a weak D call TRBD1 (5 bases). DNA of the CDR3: TGTGCCAGCAGCTCAACCGGGGGACGTGTTGGGGCTTTCTTT. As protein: CASSSTGGRVGAFF. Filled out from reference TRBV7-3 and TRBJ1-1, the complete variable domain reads GAGVSQTPSNKVTEKGKYVELRCDPISGHTALYWYRQSLGQGPEFLIYFQGTGAADDSGLPNDRFFAVRPEGSVSTLKIQRTERGDSAVYLCASSSTGGRVGAFFGQGTRLTVV.